The rows below give T cell receptor beta chains drawn from one sample of a study of identical twins' blood T cells. TCRdb analysed the 5' RACE reads with MiXCR anew, one entry per CDR3 protein. This sample has around 380,000 distinct CDR3 sequences, with approximately 30% found just once. Specimen: PBMCs. Receptor source: a woman between 18 and 50 years old in good health. The CDR3 runs from the conserved cysteine through the conserved F or W. The D gene is left open where the match is weak. Rows give clone size only sometimes, using once, few, many, or a class for an expanded clone.

TRBJ1-3 | . | few | TRBV5-4 | CASSLVGSGNTIYF | TGTGCCAGCAGCTTGGTAGGCTCTGGAAACACCATATATTTT
TRBJ1-3 | . | few | TRBV4-3 | CASSLGQPSGSTIYF | TGCGCCAGCAGCCTCGGACAGCCCTCTGGAAGCACCATATATTTT
TRBJ2-3 | . | . | TRBV5-1 | CASSFVQSGDTQYF | TGCGCCAGCAGCTTCGTACAGTCCGGAGATACGCAGTATTTT
TRBJ1-1 | . | . | TRBV18 | CASSRGSSTGAFF | TGTGCCAGCTCACGGGGGTCGAGCACTGGAGCTTTCTTT
TRBJ1-1 | . | few | TRBV20-1 | CSASRGDTEAFF | TGCAGTGCTAGCCGAGGTGACACTGAAGCTTTCTTT
TRBJ1-5 | . | few | TRBV19 | CASRDGSYQPQHF | TGTGCCAGTCGGGACGGTAGCTATCAGCCCCAGCATTTT
TRBJ2-3 | TRBD2 | once | TRBV2 | CTSIPLAGTDTQYF | TGTACCAGCATCCCCCTAGCGGGCACAGATACGCAGTATTTT
TRBJ1-2 | . | . | TRBV13 | CASSLSIMNYGYTF | TGTGCCAGCAGCTTGTCCATCATGAACTATGGCTACACCTTC
TRBJ2-3 | TRBD1 | few | TRBV13 | CASSSGQPFTDTQYF | TGTGCCAGCAGCTCGGGACAGCCGTTCACAGATACGCAGTATTTT
TRBJ1-2 | . | few | TRBV29-1 | CSVVWVPEGYTF | TGCAGCGTTGTTTGGGTCCCGGAGGGCTACACCTTC
TRBJ2-2 | . | few | TRBV20-1 | CSALDTGELFF | TGCAGTGCTTTGGACACCGGGGAGCTGTTTTTT
TRBJ2-3 | . | once | TRBV9 | CASSRSGFTDTQYF | TGTGCCAGCAGCCGATCGGGGTTCACAGATACGCAGTATTTT
TRBJ1-5 | . | . | TRBV7-8 | CASSLFGVRNQPQHF | TGTGCCAGCAGCTTATTTGGGGTTCGCAATCAGCCCCAGCATTTT
TRBJ2-5 | . | . | TRBV4-2 | CASSQGLDLETQYF | TGTGCCAGCAGCCAAGGGCTAGACCTGGAGACCCAGTACTTC
TRBJ1-1 | . | . | TRBV29-1 | CSAWVTEAFF | TGCAGCGCCTGGGTCACTGAAGCTTTCTTT
TRBJ2-1 | . | . | TRBV7-2 | CASSALARISYNEQFF | TGTGCCAGCTCCGCCCTCGCCCGGATCTCCTACAATGAGCAGTTCTTC
TRBJ1-1 | . | . | TRBV5-1 | CASSPLPPGRYTEAFF | TGCGCCAGCAGCCCCCTCCCTCCCGGACGGTACACTGAAGCTTTCTTT
TRBJ2-2 | . | few | TRBV7-9 | CASSPFRGPSGELFF | TGTGCCAGCAGCCCGTTCCGGGGGCCTTCCGGGGAGCTGTTTTTT
TRBJ1-5 | . | few | TRBV27 | CASSRGSQGNQPQHF | TGTGCCAGCAGTCGAGGATCACAGGGCAATCAGCCCCAGCATTTT
TRBJ2-7 | TRBD1 | few | TRBV7-2 | CASSPRQGLGYEQYF | TGTGCCAGCAGCCCCCGACAGGGCCTGGGGTACGAGCAGTACTTC
TRBJ1-5 | . | . | TRBV7-2 | CASSLMGIQPQHF | TGTGCCAGCAGCTTAATGGGGATCCAGCCCCAGCATTTT
TRBJ2-1 | . | many | TRBV3-1 | CASSRNDNEQFF | TGTGCCAGCAGCCGAAATGACAATGAGCAGTTCTTC
TRBJ1-2 | . | many | TRBV9 | CASSVATGQSAFGYTF | TGTGCCAGCAGCGTAGCTACGGGACAATCCGCATTTGGCTACACCTTC
TRBJ1-2 | . | few | TRBV20-1 | CSASGTTNYGYTF | TGCAGTGCTAGCGGGACAACTAACTATGGCTACACCTTC
TRBJ1-2 | . | . | TRBV15 | CATSRGQFNGYTF | TGTGCCACCAGCAGAGGACAGTTCAATGGCTACACCTTC
TRBJ1-1 | . | few | TRBV18 | CASSPAPRTEAFF | TGTGCCAGCTCACCGGCTCCGAGGACTGAAGCTTTCTTT
TRBJ1-5 | . | few | TRBV12-3/TRBV12-4 | CASSRGQRNQPQHF | TGTGCCAGCAGCCGAGGACAGCGCAATCAGCCCCAGCATTTT
TRBJ2-3 | . | . | TRBV28 | CASSRQSTDTQYF | TGTGCCAGCAGCCGACAAAGCACAGATACGCAGTATTTT
TRBJ2-1 | TRBD2 | few | TRBV5-1 | CASSLAAGVLHEQFF | TGCGCCAGCAGCTTGGCAGCGGGGGTTTTACATGAGCAGTTCTTC
TRBJ2-2 | . | . | TRBV6-6 | CASRGQGLPNTGELFF | TGTGCCAGCAGGGGGCAGGGCCTTCCGAACACCGGGGAGCTGTTTTTT